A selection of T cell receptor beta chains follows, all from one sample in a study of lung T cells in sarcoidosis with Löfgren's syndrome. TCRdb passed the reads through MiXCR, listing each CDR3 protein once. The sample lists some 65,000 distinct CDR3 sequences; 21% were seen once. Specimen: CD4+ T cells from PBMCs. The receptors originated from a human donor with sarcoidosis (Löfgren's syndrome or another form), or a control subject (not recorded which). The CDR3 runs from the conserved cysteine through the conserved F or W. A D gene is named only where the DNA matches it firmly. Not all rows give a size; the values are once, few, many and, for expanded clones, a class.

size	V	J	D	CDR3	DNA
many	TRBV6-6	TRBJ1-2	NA	CASSYGPGSYGYTF	TGTGCCAGCAGTTACGGGCCTGGCAGCTATGGCTACACCTTC
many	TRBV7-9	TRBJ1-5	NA	CASSPGGGHQPQHF	TGTGCCAGCAGCCCCGGGGGAGGTCATCAGCCCCAGCATTTT
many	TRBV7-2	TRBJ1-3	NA	CASSSGNTIYF	TGTGCCAGCAGTAGTGGAAACACCATATATTTT
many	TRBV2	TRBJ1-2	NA	CASSEGPPRNYGYTF	TGTGCCAGCAGTGAAGGCCCTCCACGGAACTATGGCTACACCTTC
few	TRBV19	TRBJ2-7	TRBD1	CASSRDRGSYEQYF	TGTGCCAGTTCCCGGGACAGGGGGTCCTACGAGCAGTACTTC
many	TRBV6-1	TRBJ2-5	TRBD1	CASSPATGAVKTQYF	TGTGCCAGCAGTCCGGCGACAGGGGCGGTGAAGACCCAGTACTTC
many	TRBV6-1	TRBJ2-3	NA	CASMGAEDTQYF	TGTGCCAGCATGGGGGCTGAGGATACGCAGTATTTT
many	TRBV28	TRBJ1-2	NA	CASSLRVYGYTF	TGTGCCAGCAGTTTAAGGGTGTATGGCTACACCTTC
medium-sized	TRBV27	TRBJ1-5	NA	CARRGQGGQPQHF	TGTGCCAGACGGGGGCAGGGAGGTCAGCCCCAGCATTTT
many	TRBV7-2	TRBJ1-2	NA	CASSLVGYGYTF	TGTGCCAGCAGCTTAGTAGGCTACGGCTACACCTTC
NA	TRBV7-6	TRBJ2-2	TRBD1	CAGSFSRTGGFRNTGELFF	TGTGCCGGCAGCTTTTCCAGGACAGGGGGGTTTCGGAACACCGGGGAGCTGTTTTTT
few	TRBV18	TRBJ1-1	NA	CASSPLMSASDTEAFF	TGTGCCAGCTCACCCCTGATGTCGGCGTCTGACACTGAAGCTTTCTTT
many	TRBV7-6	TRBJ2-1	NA	CASSGIGGTNIYNEQFF	TGTGCCAGCAGCGGGATTGGGGGGACCAACATATACAATGAGCAGTTCTTC
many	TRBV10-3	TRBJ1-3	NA	CAISESAGPGNTIYF	TGTGCCATCAGTGAGTCCGCAGGGCCTGGAAACACCATATATTTT
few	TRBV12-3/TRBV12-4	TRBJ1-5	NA	CASSFGQRNQPQHF	TGTGCCAGCAGTTTTGGACAGCGCAATCAGCCCCAGCATTTT
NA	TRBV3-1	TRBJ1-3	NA	CASSSRDGSLAGSGNTIYF	TGTGCCAGCAGCTCCCGGGATGGATCTTTAGCGGGGTCTGGAAACACCATATATTTT
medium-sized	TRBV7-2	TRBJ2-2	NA	CASSLGQNTGELFF	TGTGCCAGCAGCCTGGGACAGAACACCGGGGAGCTGTTTTTT
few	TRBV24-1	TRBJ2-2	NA	CATSDVRGRTGELFF	TGTGCCACCAGTGATGTACGGGGTCGGACCGGGGAGCTGTTTTTT
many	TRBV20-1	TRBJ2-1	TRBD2	CSARTLAVDGSYNEQFF	TGCAGTGCTAGGACCCTAGCGGTCGATGGGTCTTACAATGAGCAGTTCTTC
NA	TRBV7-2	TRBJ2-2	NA	CASSSFTSLAGELFF	TGTGCCAGCAGCTCCTTCACTAGTCTGGCCGGGGAGCTGTTTTTT
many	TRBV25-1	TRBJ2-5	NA	CASTITSGTKQETQYF	TGTGCCAGCACCATTACCTCCGGGACAAAACAAGAGACCCAGTACTTC
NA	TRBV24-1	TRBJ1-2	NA	CDTSLHENYGYTF	TGTGACACCAGTTTGCATGAAAACTATGGCTACACCTTC
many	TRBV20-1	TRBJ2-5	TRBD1	CSAINSGQGQTQYF	TGCAGTGCGATCAATTCGGGACAGGGGCAGACCCAGTACTTC
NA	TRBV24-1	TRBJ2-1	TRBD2	CATSRGLAGGYNEQFF	TGTGCCACCAGCCGTGGACTAGCGGGGGGGTACAATGAGCAGTTCTTC
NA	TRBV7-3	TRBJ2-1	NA	CASSLTSGVSNEQFF	TGTGCCAGCAGCTTAACCTCGGGAGTATCCAATGAGCAGTTCTTC
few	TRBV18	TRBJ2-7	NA	CASSPRGDSYEQYF	TGTGCCAGCTCCCCTAGGGGGGACTCCTACGAGCAGTACTTC
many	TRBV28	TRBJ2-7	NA	CASSLPPYEQYF	TGTGCCAGCAGTTTACCTCCTTACGAGCAGTACTTC
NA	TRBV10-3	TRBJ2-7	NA	CAISDLEQTYEQYF	TGTGCCATCAGTGACCTTGAACAGACCTACGAGCAGTACTTC
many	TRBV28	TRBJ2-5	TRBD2	CASSLAGASGETQYF	TGTGCCAGCAGTTTGGCGGGAGCTTCAGGGGAGACCCAGTACTTC
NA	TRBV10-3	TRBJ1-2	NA	CAISEDGSYGYTF	TGTGCCATCAGTGAGGACGGCTCCTATGGCTACACCTTC
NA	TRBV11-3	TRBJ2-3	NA	CASSLSGTDTQYF	TGTGCCAGCAGCTTATCAGGGACAGATACGCAGTATTTT
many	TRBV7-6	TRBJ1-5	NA	CASSKTYSNQPQHF	TGTGCCAGCAGTAAAACTTATAGCAATCAGCCCCAGCATTTT
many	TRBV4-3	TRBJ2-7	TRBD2	CASSQEQLAGRNYEQYF	TGCGCCAGCAGCCAAGAGCAACTAGCGGGGCGAAATTACGAGCAGTACTTC
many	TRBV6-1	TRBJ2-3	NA	CASSSGGADTQYF	TGTGCCAGCAGTTCTGGGGGCGCAGATACGCAGTATTTT
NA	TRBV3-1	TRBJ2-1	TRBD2	CASSPRPGLFNEQFF	TGTGCCAGCAGCCCCAGACCGGGACTATTCAATGAGCAGTTCTTC
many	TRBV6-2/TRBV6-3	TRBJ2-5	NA	CASRPSPKETQYF	TGTGCCAGCAGACCGTCCCCAAAAGAGACCCAGTACTTC
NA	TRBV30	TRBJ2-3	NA	CAWRLSTQYF	TGTGCCTGGAGGCTAAGTACGCAGTATTTT
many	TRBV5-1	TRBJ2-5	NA	CASSFTTGQKETQYF	TGCGCCAGCAGCTTTACCACAGGACAGAAAGAGACCCAGTACTTC
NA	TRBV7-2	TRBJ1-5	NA	CASSRTQGLGQPQHF	TGTGCCAGCAGCCGGACGCAGGGCTTGGGTCAGCCCCAGCATTTT